The 15 T cell receptor beta chains below all came from one sample that was sequenced in a study of PD-L1 blockade in urothelial cancer. Described time point: peripheral blood 6 weeks after treatment start. TCRdb's copy holds only in-frame clones and misses some; the assay was immunoSEQ multiplex PCR. The sample lists about 41,000 clones, around 83% occurring once. The specimen was PBMCs, collected around atezolizumab (anti-PD-L1) treatment. These receptors all stem from a man between 70 and 80 years old with urothelial cancer.

V and J are TRBV6-6 and TRBJ2-7, with a weak D call TRBD2 (7 bases). Looked up from germline, CDR1 is MNHNY and CDR2 is SVGAGI (reference sequence). V gave up 4 bases and J gave up 0 bases, with 13 bases separating them. The CDR3 spans 15 residues. DNA for the CDR3: TGTGCCAGCAGTTCCCCTGGGGGGGCCTCCTACGAGCAGTACTTC. Amino acids: CASSSPGGASYEQYF.

This chain links TRBV5-6 with TRBJ1-2; no clear D gene. This CDR3 contains 12 residues. Per germline, CDR1 SGHDT and CDR2 YYEEEE. Trimming cost V 0 bases and J 11 bases, with 11 bases left between them. The CDR3 protein is CASSLGSLYYTF. As DNA, the CDR3 is TGTGCCAGCAGCTTGGGCAGTCTTTATTACACCTTC.

The rearrangement links TRBV7-9 to TRBJ2-3, with 10 bases identical to TRBD1. The CDR3 runs 15 residues. Germline V CDR1 and CDR2: SEHNR, FQNEAQ (reference sequence). V was pared by 5 bases and J by 4 bases, with 6 bases of the junction left unmatched. Here the CDR3 reads CASSPPGQGSDTQYF. In DNA form, the CDR3 reads TGTGCCAGCAGCCCCCCGGGACAGGGGTCAGATACGCAGTATTTT.

This clone was counted a single time. This chain links TRBV27 with TRBJ2-1, with a possible D match to TRBD2 (5 bases). Trimming shortened V by 5 bases and J by 2 bases, and 10 bases separated the two germline ends. The CDR3 totals 14 residues. CDR1 and CDR2 (germline): MNHEY, SMNVEV (reference sequence). The CDR3 sequence: CASSRGQAYNEQFF. CDR3 in DNA: TGTGCCAGCAGTAGAGGGCAGGCCTACAATGAGCAGTTCTTC.

The chain uses TRBV2 and TRBJ1-4; D might be TRBD1 (5 bases). The CDR3 runs to 13 residues. Germline V gives CDR1 SNHLY, CDR2 FYNNEI. The V gene lost 5 bases and the J gene lost 7 bases, with 11 bases spanning the gap. The DNA for the CDR3 is TGTGCCAGCAGTTTGACAGAATTTGAAAAACTGTTTTTT. Encoded protein: CASSLTEFEKLFF.

V gene TRBV7-2 combines with J gene TRBJ1-4, with TRBD1 identical over 8 bases. The CDR3 loop spans 14 amino acids. Trimming cost V 5 bases and J 7 bases; bases outside gene matches: 6. The V gene's germline CDR1 is SGHTA and CDR2 FQGNSA. The CDR3: CASSPDRGGEKLFF. In DNA form, the CDR3 reads TGTGCCAGCAGCCCCGACAGGGGAGGTGAAAAACTGTTTTTT.

The rearrangement links TRBV6-1 to TRBJ1-5, with TRBD1 identical over 7 bases. CDR3 length: 14 amino acids. The ends lost 10 bases at V and 0 bases at J; junction bases unmatched: 6. CDR1 is MNHNS and CDR2 is SASEGT in the germline V gene. CDR3 nucleotides: TGTGCCATTTTACAGGGGAATAGCAATCAGCCCCAGCATTTT. The encoded protein is CAILQGNSNQPQHF.

The rearrangement links TRBV7-2 to TRBJ2-7; 8 bases line up with TRBD2. Germline CDR1 SGHTA, CDR2 FQGNSA. This CDR3 has 15 residues. The J segment lost 4 bases and the V segment lost 5 bases, leaving 10 bases of the junction unmatched. The CDR3: CASSPDSGSAYEQYF. Written as DNA, the CDR3 is TGTGCCAGCAGCCCCGACAGCGGGAGCGCGTACGAGCAGTACTTC.

The chain employs TRBV29-1 and TRBJ2-4; perhaps TRBD2 as D (5 bases). Trimming removed 3 bases from V and 8 bases from J, with 17 bases in between. This CDR3 comprises 14 residues. The germline V gene has CDR1 SQVTM and CDR2 ANQGSEA. The CDR3 coding sequence is TGCAGCGTTGATGGCGGAAGAGGGTTTGACATTCAGTACTTC. This gives the protein CSVDGGRGFDIQYF. Using reference TRBV29-1 and TRBJ2-4 for the parts outside the CDR3, the full variable domain is SAVISQKPSRDICQRGTSLTIQCQVDSQVTMMFWYRQQPGQSLTLIATANQGSEATYESGFVIDKFPISRPNLTFSTLTVSNMSPEDSSIYLCSVDGGRGFDIQYFGAGTRLSVL.

This clone was counted a few times. V usage is TRBV11-2 and J usage is TRBJ1-2; 11 bases match TRBD1. The CDR3 is made up of 15 amino acids. The V gene's germline CDR1 is SGHAT and CDR2 FQNNGV. V was pared by 4 bases and J by 8 bases, with 9 bases of the junction left unmatched. CDR3 DNA sequence: TGTGCCAGCAGCTCGTACCGGGGACAGGGGGGCGGCTACACCTTC. It encodes CASSSYRGQGGGYTF.

The chain employs TRBV27 and TRBJ2-1, with 8 bases lining up with TRBD2. The CDR3 contains 16 residues. Losses at the gene ends were 6 bases for V and 7 bases for J; bases not matched to a gene: 14. Germline assignment: CDR1 MNHEY and CDR2 SMNVEV (reference sequence). The CDR3 sequence is CASRGLAGGHMNEQFF. The CDR3, as DNA: TGTGCCAGCAGGGGGTTGGCGGGAGGACATATGAATGAGCAGTTCTTC.

The chain is built from TRBV6-6 and TRBJ2-5; 8 nucleotides agree with TRBD2. Germline CDR1 MNHNY, CDR2 SVGAGI (reference sequence). V was pared by 11 bases and J by 4 bases, with 15 bases of the junction left unmatched. The CDR3 contains 15 residues. CDR3 in amino acids: CACFGASGSSETQYF. The DNA for the CDR3 is TGTGCCTGTTTCGGTGCCAGCGGGAGTTCAGAGACCCAGTACTTC.

The rearrangement links TRBV19 to TRBJ2-3; 7 bases map to TRBD2. The germline V gene encodes CDR1 LNHDA and CDR2 SQIVND (reference sequence). V gave up 4 bases and J gave up 0 bases; unmatched junction bases: 4. The CDR3 is made up of 15 amino acids. The CDR3 DNA follows: TGTGCCAGTAGTAAACCCGGGGGGAGCACAGATACGCAGTATTTT. This sequence encodes CASSKPGGSTDTQYF. The variable domain in full, completed from reference TRBV19 and TRBJ2-3, reads DGGITQSPKYLFRKEGQNVTLSCEQNLNHDAMYWYRQDPGQGLRLIYYSQIVNDFQKGDIAEGYSVSREKKESFPLTVTSAQKNPTAFYLCASSKPGGSTDTQYFGPGTRLTVL.

The chain links TRBV7-9 to TRBJ2-1; 16 bases line up with TRBD2. Germline V lookup: CDR1 SEHNR, CDR2 FQNEAQ (reference sequence). The ends lost 8 bases at V and 1 base at J; junction bases unmatched: 5. The CDR3 totals 17 residues. In DNA, the CDR3 is TGTGCCAGCGCGGGACTAGCGGGAGGGACGTCCTACAATGAGCAGTTCTTC. As protein: CASAGLAGGTSYNEQFF.

The genes are TRBV19 and TRBJ1-5, with 8 positions matching TRBD1. Trimming at V came to 7 bases and at J to 4 bases, leaving 9 bases not matched to a gene. There are 15 residues in the CDR3. Germline V gene sequence: CDR1 LNHDA, CDR2 SQIVND (reference sequence). The CDR3 spells CASNRPGTGNQPQHF. The DNA of the CDR3 is TGTGCCAGTAACCGCCCCGGGACAGGTAATCAGCCCCAGCATTTT.